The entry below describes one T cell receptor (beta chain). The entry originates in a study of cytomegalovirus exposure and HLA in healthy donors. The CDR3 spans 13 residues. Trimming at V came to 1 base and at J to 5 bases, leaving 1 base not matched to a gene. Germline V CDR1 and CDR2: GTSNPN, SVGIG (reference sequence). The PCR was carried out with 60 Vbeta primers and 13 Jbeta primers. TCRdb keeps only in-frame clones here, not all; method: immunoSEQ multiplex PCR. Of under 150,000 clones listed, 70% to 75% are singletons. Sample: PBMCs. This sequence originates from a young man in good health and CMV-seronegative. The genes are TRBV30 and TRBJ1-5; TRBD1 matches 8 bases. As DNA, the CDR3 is TGTGCCTGGAGTGCACAGGGGGATCAGCCCCAGCATTTT. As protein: CAWSAQGDQPQHF.